This TCR beta chain is from a study of cytomegalovirus exposure and HLA in healthy donors. With 60 Vbeta and 13 Jbeta primers, the PCR was carried out. TCRdb's copy holds only in-frame clones and misses some; the assay was immunoSEQ multiplex PCR. The data show hundreds of thousands of clones, with over 80% seen just once and under 0.85% held by the top ten. Study-wide results and limits: In a later analysis, donors in an Asian-associated ancestry cluster reportedly had fewer N-insertions in productive TCRs than the cohort mean.

Of note for this clone: Antigen specificity is unknown.

The ends lost 2 bases at V and 8 bases at J; junction bases unmatched: 15. The CDR3 is made up of 16 amino acids. The germline V gene has CDR1 GTSNPN and CDR2 SVGIG (reference sequence). Specimen: PBMCs. The chain uses TRBV30 and TRBJ2-1, with 7 bases aligning to TRBD1. This TCR came from a boy aged 2-15 years in good health and CMV-seronegative. The CDR3 spells CAWSSVKGAGLYEQFF. The CDR3 DNA sequence: TGTGCCTGGAGTTCGGTGAAGGGGGCAGGGTTGTATGAGCAGTTCTTC.